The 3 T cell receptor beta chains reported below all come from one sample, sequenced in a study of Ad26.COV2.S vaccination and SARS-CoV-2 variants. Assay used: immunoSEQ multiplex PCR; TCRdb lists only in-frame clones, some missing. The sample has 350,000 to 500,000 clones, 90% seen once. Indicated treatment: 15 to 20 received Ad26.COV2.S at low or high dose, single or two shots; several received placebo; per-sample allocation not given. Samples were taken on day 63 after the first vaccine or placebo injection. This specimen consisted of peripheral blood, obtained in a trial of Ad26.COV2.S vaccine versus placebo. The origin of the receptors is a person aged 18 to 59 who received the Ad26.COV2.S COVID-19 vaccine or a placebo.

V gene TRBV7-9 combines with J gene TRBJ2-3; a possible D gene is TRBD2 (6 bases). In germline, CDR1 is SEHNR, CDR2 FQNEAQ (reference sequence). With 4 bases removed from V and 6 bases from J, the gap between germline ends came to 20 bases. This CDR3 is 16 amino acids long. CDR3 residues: CASSSLLDGGLDTQYF. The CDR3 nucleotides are TGTGCCAGCAGCTCATTACTAGACGGGGGTTTGGATACGCAGTATTTT.

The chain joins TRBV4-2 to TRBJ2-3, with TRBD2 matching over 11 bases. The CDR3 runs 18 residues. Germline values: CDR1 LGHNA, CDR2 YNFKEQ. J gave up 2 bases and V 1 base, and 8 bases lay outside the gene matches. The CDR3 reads CASSQAQGTSGSTDTQYF. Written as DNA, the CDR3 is TGTGCCAGCAGCCAAGCCCAAGGGACTAGCGGATCCACAGATACGCAGTATTTT.

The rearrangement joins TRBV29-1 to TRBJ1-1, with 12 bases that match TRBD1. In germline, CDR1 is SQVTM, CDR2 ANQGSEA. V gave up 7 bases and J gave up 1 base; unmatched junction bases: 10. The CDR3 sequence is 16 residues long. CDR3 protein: CSAVRDRGRANTEAFF. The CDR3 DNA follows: TGCAGCGCAGTCCGGGACAGGGGGCGGGCGAACACTGAAGCTTTCTTT.